In this sample, the clone carrying this T cell receptor beta chain turned up many times. The sample originates from a study of identical twins. One entry per CDR3 protein, called by TCRdb with MiXCR from the 5' RACE reads. The sample gives 350,000 to 450,000 distinct CDR3 sequences, approximately 18% of which show up once; roughly an eighth is in the top ten. This CDR3 contains 16 residues. Trimming left V 2 bases short and J 0 bases short, with 11 bases between. From germline, CDR1 is SGHVS and CDR2 FNYEAQ. Sequencing used naive T cells sorted from blood. J is TRBJ2-1 and V is TRBV7-6, with a possible D match to TRBD2 (5 bases). This sequence originates from a man in his forties or fifties in good health. The CDR3 protein is CASSLRATSSYNEQFF. CDR3 DNA sequence: TGTGCCAGCAGCTTACGCGCAACTAGCTCCTACAATGAGCAGTTCTTC.